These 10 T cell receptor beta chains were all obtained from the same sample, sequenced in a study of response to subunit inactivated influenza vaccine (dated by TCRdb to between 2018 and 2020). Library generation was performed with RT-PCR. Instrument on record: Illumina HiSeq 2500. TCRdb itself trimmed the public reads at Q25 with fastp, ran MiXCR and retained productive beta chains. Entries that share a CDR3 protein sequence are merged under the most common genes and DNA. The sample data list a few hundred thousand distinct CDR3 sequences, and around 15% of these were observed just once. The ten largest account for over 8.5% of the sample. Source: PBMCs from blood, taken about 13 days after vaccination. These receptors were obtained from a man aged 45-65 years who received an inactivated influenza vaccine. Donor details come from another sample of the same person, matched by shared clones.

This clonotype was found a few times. CDR3 bases: TGTGCCAGCAGCTTAGGGGGGATCAAAGAGACCCAGTACTTC. Its translation: CASSLGGIKETQYF. V is TRBV7-9 and J is TRBJ2-5; D tentatively reads TRBD1 or TRBD2 (5 bases each). The germline CDR1 and CDR2 sequences are SEHNR and FQNEAQ (reference sequence). V shed 1 base and J shed 3 bases, with 9 bases lying between them. The CDR3 totals 14 residues.

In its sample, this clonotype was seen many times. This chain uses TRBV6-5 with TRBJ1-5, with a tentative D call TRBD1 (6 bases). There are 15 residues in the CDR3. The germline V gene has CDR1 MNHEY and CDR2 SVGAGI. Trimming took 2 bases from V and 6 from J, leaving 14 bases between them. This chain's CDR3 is CASSYGPGAGQPQHF. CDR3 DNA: TGTGCCAGCAGTTACGGTCCAGGGGCCGGTCAGCCCCAGCATTTT.

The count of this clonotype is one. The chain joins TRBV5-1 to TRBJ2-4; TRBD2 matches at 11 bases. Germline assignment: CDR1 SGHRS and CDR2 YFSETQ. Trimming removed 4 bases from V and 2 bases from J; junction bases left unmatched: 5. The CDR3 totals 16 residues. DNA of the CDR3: TGCGCCAGCAGCCTAGGACTAGCGGGTTCCAAAAACATTCAGTACTTC. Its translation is CASSLGLAGSKNIQYF.

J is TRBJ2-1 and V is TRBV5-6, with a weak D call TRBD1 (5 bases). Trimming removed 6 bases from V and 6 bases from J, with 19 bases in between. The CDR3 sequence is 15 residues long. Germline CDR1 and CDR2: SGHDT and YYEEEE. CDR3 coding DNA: TGTGCCAGCACTCGCAGGGATGGCCTTTTCAATGAGCAGTTCTTC. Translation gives CASTRRDGLFNEQFF.

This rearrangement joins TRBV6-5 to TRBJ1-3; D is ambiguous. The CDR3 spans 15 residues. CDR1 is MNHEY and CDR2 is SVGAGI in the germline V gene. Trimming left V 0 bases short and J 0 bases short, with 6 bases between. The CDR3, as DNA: TGTGCCAGCAGTTACTCGCTGTTCTCTGGAAACACCATATATTTT. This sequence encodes CASSYSLFSGNTIYF.

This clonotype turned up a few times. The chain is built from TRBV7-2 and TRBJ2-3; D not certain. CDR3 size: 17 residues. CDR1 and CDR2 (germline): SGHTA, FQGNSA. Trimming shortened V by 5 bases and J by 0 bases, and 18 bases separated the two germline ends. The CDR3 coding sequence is TGTGCCAGCAGCCATCTTACTCGGATCGGGAGCACAGATACGCAGTATTTT. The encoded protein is CASSHLTRIGSTDTQYF.

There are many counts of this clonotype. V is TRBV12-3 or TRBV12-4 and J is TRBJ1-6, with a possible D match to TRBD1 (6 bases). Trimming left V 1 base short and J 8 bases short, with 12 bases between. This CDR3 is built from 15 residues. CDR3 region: CASSLGFRGYSPLHF. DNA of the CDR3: TGTGCCAGCAGTTTAGGATTCAGGGGTTATTCACCCCTCCACTTT.

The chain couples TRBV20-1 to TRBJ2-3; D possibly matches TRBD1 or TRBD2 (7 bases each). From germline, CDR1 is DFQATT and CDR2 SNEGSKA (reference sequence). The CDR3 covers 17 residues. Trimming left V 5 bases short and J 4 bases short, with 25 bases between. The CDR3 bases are TGCAGTGCTTCGGGGAGGGGGCGGCGGCTCAAGTCAGATACGCAGTATTTT. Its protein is CSASGRGRRLKSDTQYF.

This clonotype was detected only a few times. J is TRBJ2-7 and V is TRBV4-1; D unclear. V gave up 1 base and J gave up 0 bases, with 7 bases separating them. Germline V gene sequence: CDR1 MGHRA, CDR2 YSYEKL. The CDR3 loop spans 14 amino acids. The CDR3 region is CASSQVRYSYEQYF. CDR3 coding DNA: TGCGCCAGCAGCCAAGTTCGCTACTCCTACGAGCAGTACTTC.

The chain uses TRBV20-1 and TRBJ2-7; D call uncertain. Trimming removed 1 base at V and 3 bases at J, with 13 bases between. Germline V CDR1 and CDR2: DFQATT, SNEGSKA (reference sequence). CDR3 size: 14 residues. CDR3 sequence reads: CSARGVPPNYEQYF. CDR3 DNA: TGCAGTGCTAGAGGGGTTCCCCCCAACTACGAGCAGTACTTC.